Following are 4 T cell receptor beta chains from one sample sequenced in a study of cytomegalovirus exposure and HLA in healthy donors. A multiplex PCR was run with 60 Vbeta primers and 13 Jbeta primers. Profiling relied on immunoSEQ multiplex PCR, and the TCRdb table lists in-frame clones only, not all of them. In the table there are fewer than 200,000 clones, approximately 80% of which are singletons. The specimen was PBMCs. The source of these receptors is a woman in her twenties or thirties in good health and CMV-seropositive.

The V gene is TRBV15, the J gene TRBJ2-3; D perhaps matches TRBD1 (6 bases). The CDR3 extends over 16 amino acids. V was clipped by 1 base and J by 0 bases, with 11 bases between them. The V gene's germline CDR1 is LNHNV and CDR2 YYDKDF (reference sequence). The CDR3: CATSRALGTSTDTQYF. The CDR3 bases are TGTGCCACCAGCAGAGCGCTCGGGACAAGCACAGATACGCAGTATTTT.

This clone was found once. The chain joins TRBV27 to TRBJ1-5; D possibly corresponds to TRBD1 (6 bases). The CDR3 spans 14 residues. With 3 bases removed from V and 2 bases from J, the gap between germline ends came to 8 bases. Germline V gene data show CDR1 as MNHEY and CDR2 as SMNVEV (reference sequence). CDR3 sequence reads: CASSFRQGNQPQHF. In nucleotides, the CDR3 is TGTGCCAGCAGTTTCCGACAGGGCAATCAGCCCCAGCATTTT.

The CDR3 sequence is CASSLIFRPQQKAFF. The CDR3 nucleotides read TGTGCCAGCAGCTTAATCTTCAGGCCTCAACAGAAAGCTTTCTTT. The V call is TRBV5-6, the J call TRBJ1-1, with unresolved D. Trimming shortened V by 2 bases and J by 9 bases, and 20 bases separated the two germline ends. The CDR3 runs to 15 residues. In germline, CDR1 is SGHDT, CDR2 YYEEEE.

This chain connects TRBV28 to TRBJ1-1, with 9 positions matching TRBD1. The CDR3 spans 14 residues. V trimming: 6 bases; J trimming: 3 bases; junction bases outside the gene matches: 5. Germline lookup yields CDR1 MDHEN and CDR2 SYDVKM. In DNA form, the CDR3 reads TGTGCCAGCAGCCCAGGGACAGGGTACACTGAAGCTTTCTTT. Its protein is CASSPGTGYTEAFF.